Presented here are 18 T cell receptor beta chains from one specimen sequenced in a study of blood T cell repertoires in COVID-19. Repertoires were generated with immunoSEQ multiplex PCR, while TCRdb's copy carries only in-frame clones and drops some. Among about 150,000 clones listed, 70% to 90% were seen once. The sequencing sample was made of peripheral blood. These TCRs come from an elderly man with COVID-19, enrolled during active disease.

The rearrangement joins TRBV5-4 to TRBJ1-4, with a weak D call TRBD1 (5 bases). CDR3 length: 13 amino acids. V was shortened by 4 bases and J by 5 bases, with 9 bases between the two germline ends. Germline V gene data show CDR1 as SGHNT and CDR2 as YYREEE (reference sequence). This chain's CDR3 is CASSPPGNEKLFF. CDR3 coding DNA: TGTGCCAGCAGCCCACCAGGGAATGAAAAACTGTTTTTT.

The chain couples TRBV12-3 or TRBV12-4 to TRBJ1-1, with TRBD1 identical over 8 bases. V gave up 6 bases and J gave up 11 bases; unmatched junction bases: 11. The CDR3 has 13 amino acids. The CDR3 reads CASRELSGGTAFF. The DNA of the CDR3 is TGTGCCAGCAGGGAACTATCAGGGGGCACGGCTTTCTTT.

This clone was found a few times. The V call is TRBV29-1, the J call TRBJ1-4, with 7 bases fitting TRBD1. This CDR3 has 13 amino acids. CDR1 is SQVTM and CDR2 is ANQGSEA in the germline V gene. With 5 bases clipped from V and 2 bases from J, the junction kept 2 bases outside the gene matches. CDR3 DNA sequence: TGCAGCGTTACAGGGGCGACTAATGAAAAACTGTTTTTT. Protein sequence: CSVTGATNEKLFF.

This clone was detected a few times. The rearrangement uses TRBV19 and TRBJ1-5, with a weak D call TRBD1 (5 bases). CDR3 length equals 12 residues. Germline V gives CDR1 LNHDA, CDR2 SQIVND (reference sequence). V lost 6 bases and J 7 bases, leaving 10 bases between the germline ends. CDR3 region: CASRQDRQPQHF. Written as DNA, the CDR3 is TGTGCCAGTAGACAGGACCGCCAGCCCCAGCATTTT.

The chain joins TRBV28 to TRBJ1-1; a possible D gene is TRBD1 (5 bases). The CDR3 is 15 amino acids. V dropped 6 bases and J dropped 6 bases, with 20 bases sitting between them. Germline values: CDR1 MDHEN, CDR2 SYDVKM. In DNA, the CDR3 is TGTGCCAGCAGCCTGGGGAGGCGGCGAGGGGCTGAAGCTTTCTTT. Amino acid sequence: CASSLGRRRGAEAFF.

This clone was seen a single time. The rearrangement joins TRBV9 to TRBJ1-3; possibly TRBD1 for D (6 bases). This CDR3 has 15 amino acids. V lost 4 bases and J 1 base, leaving 12 bases between the germline ends. Germline lookup yields CDR1 SGDLS and CDR2 YYNGEE. The CDR3 DNA follows: TGTGCCAGCAGCCCGGACAGCCTTTCTGGAAACACCATATATTTT. It yields the protein CASSPDSLSGNTIYF.

The J gene is TRBJ2-2, the V gene TRBV10-2; 7 positions agree with TRBD1. Germline values: CDR1 WSHSY, CDR2 SAAADI. The CDR3 is made up of 19 amino acids. V lost 9 bases and J lost 0; bases outside the gene matches: 19. The CDR3 nucleotides are TGCGCCAGGCAGGCGCCCGGGGACAGCCGATTATCGAACACCGGGGAGCTGTTTTTT. Amino acid sequence: CARQAPGDSRLSNTGELFF.

V gene TRBV3-1 (or the pseudogene TRBV3-2) combines with J gene TRBJ1-2; D gene ambiguous. Trimming pared 4 bases from V and 3 bases from J, leaving 18 bases between. This CDR3 spans 16 amino acids. Germline values: CDR1 LGHDT, CDR2 YNNKEL (reference sequence). CDR3 sequence: CASSPVGGGFDYGYTF. CDR3 DNA: TGTGCCAGCAGCCCGGTCGGTGGAGGCTTCGACTATGGCTACACCTTC.

The genes are TRBV12-3 or TRBV12-4 and TRBJ2-7, with 10 bases identical to TRBD1. The length of the CDR3 is 13 residues. V lost 9 bases, J lost 4 bases, and 6 bases stayed unmatched. DNA of the CDR3: TGTGCCAGTAGCCGGGACAGGGGTTACGAGCAGTACTTC. Translating it yields CASSRDRGYEQYF.

This chain connects TRBV5-1 to TRBJ1-2, with 7 bases lining up with TRBD1. V lost 1 base, J lost 0 bases, and 9 bases stayed unmatched. Germline values: CDR1 SGHRS, CDR2 YFSETQ. This CDR3 comprises 17 residues. CDR3 region: CASSLTPTGHANYGYTF. CDR3 in DNA: TGCGCCAGCAGCTTGACCCCGACAGGGCATGCTAACTATGGCTACACCTTC.

This clone was detected only once. The gene calls are TRBV2 and TRBJ1-4; 8 bases agree with TRBD1. This CDR3 has 15 amino acids. The germline V gene encodes CDR1 SNHLY and CDR2 FYNNEI. V was clipped by 3 bases and J by 3 bases; unmatched bases: 3. The CDR3 sequence is CASSEYRGSNEKLFF. The CDR3 DNA reads as TGTGCCAGCAGTGAGTACAGGGGGTCTAATGAAAAACTGTTTTTT.

This chain connects TRBV28 to TRBJ1-2, with 7 bases matching TRBD1. The V and J ends lost 3 bases and 2 bases, in that order; junction bases with no gene match: 18. Germline CDR1 reads MDHEN; CDR2 reads SYDVKM. This CDR3 has 19 residues. CDR3 in DNA: TGTGCCAGCAGTTTTGAGGGCATCAACCGGGGACAGCCAAACTATGGCTACACCTTC. Amino acids: CASSFEGINRGQPNYGYTF.

CDR3: CASSPYHPSSGNTIYF. The DNA for the CDR3 is TGTGCCAGCTCACCATACCACCCGAGCTCTGGAAACACCATATATTTT. The chain has TRBV18 and TRBJ1-3, with no clear D. Germline lookup yields CDR1 KGHSH and CDR2 LQKENI. The CDR3 has 16 residues. The ends were cut back, 2 bases at V and 0 bases at J, with 11 bases in the middle.

On this clone itself: The junction and the germline gene differ at one end; a read error may be behind it. The chain links TRBV11-2 to TRBJ2-1; 11 positions agree with TRBD2. This CDR3 contains 18 residues. Germline V gene data show CDR1 as SGHAT and CDR2 as FQNNGV. CDR3 in amino acids: CASTLLAGAASSYNEQFF. The CDR3 DNA sequence: TGTGCCAGCACCTTACTAGCGGGGGCTGCAAGCTCCTACAATGAGCAGTTCTTC.

The chain is built from TRBV29-1 and TRBJ2-3; D possibly corresponds to TRBD1 (6 bases). V was trimmed by 4 bases and J by 0 bases, leaving 11 bases between them. This CDR3 has 14 residues. In germline, CDR1 is SQVTM, CDR2 ANQGSEA. CDR3 protein: CSVGPGHSTDTQYF. The CDR3 nucleotides are TGCAGCGTTGGTCCGGGACATAGCACAGATACGCAGTATTTT.

The chain combines TRBV7-8 with TRBJ2-5; D perhaps matches TRBD1 (5 bases). The CDR3 totals 15 residues. Between the trimmed V and J ends, which lost 11 bases and 8 bases, there was a span of 27 bases. Per the germline V gene, CDR1 is SGHVS and CDR2 is FQNEAQ. DNA for the CDR3: TGTGCCGCTATAGGAAAAAGGGGCAGGGTGGCCACCCAGTACTTC. It codes for CAAIGKRGRVATQYF.

The chain joins TRBV7-9 to TRBJ1-5; TRBD1 is a possible D gene (5 bases). Per germline, CDR1 SEHNR and CDR2 FQNEAQ (reference sequence). V was clipped by 5 bases and J by 2 bases, with 13 bases between them. This CDR3 is built from 15 residues. The CDR3, as DNA: TGTGCCAGCAGCCCGGGACTTTACGGCAATCAGCCCCAGCATTTT. Its protein is CASSPGLYGNQPQHF.

The chain recombines TRBV28 with TRBJ1-6; maybe TRBD1 (5 bases). Germline CDR1 and CDR2: MDHEN and SYDVKM. V lost 3 bases and J 0 bases, leaving 12 bases between the germline ends. The CDR3 covers 17 residues. The CDR3 spells CASSLGRLSSYNSPLHF. Written as DNA, the CDR3 is TGTGCCAGCAGTTTGGGGCGTCTCAGCTCCTATAATTCACCCCTCCACTTT.